These T cell receptor beta chains were read from a single sample in a study of T cell responses to AZD1222 COVID-19 vaccine. Only in-frame clones appear in the TCRdb table, and some are missing; sequencing was by immunoSEQ multiplex PCR. The table has 120,000 or so clones, approximately 90% seen once. Here the sequenced sample was peripheral blood, taken on day 0 of AZD1222 vaccination. Receptors were obtained from an adult in good health. CDR3s leave out the opening cysteine and the closing phenylalanine or tryptophan.

>TRBV7-2
ASSLAYLGSKDYNEQF
>TRBV18
ASSPGQGNEQY
>TRBV7-2
ASSPNRGGSYGYT
>TRBV6-5
ASSYSRGNQPQH
>TRBV9
ASSPQTGSEWEQY
>TRBV5-4
ASSLSSYEQY
>TRBV28
ASSPRGREAF
>TRBV6-6
ASSETGGRVTGELF
>TRBV5-4
ASNLEGLPYEQY
>TRBV28
ASSRTGGHDSPLH
>TRBV5-4
ASSLENGRTIY